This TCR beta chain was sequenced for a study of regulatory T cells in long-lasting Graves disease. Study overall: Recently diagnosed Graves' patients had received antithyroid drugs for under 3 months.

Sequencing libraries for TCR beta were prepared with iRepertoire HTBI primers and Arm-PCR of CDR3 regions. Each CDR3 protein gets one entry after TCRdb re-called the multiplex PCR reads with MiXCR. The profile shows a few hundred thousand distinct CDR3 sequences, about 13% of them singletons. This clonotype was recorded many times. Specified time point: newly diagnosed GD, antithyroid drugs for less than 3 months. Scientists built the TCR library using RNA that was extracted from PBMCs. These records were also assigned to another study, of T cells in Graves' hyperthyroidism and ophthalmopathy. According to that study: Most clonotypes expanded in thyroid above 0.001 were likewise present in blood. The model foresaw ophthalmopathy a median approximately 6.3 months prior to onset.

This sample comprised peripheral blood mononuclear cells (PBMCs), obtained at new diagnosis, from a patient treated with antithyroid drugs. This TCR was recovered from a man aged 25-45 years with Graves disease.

CDR3 DNA: TGCACCTATCTTGGGACTAGCGGGAGGATCGGGGGTGAGCAGTTCTTC. This translates into CTYLGTSGRIGGEQFF. The genes are TRBV20-1 and TRBJ2-1, with 15 bases lining up with TRBD2. The germline V gene encodes CDR1 DFQATT and CDR2 SNEGSKA (reference sequence). The CDR3 runs to 16 residues.